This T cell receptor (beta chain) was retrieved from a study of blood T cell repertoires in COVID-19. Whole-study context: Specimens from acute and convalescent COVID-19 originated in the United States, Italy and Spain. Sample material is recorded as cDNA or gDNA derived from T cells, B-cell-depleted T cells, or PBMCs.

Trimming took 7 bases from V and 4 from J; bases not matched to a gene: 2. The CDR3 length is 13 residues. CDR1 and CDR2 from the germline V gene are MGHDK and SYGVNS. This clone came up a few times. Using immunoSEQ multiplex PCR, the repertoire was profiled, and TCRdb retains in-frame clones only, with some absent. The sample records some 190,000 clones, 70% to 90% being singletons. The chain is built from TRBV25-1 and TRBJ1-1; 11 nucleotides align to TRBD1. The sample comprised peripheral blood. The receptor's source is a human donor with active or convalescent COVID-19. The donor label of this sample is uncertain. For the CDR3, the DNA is TGTGCCAGCAAGGGACAGGGGGGCACTGAAGCTTTCTTT. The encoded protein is CASKGQGGTEAFF.